The sequence of this T cell receptor (beta chain) was determined in a study of blood T cell repertoires in COVID-19 (dated by TCRdb to the early 2020s). Looking at the study overall: Collaborator samples came from the United States, Italy and Spain and covered acute and convalescent phases of COVID-19. The prospective study material was composed of cDNA or gDNA derived from T cells, B-cell-depleted T cells, or PBMCs. The dataset comprised deeply sampled blood TCRbeta repertoires from subjects exposed to, actively infected with, or recovered from COVID-19. The repertoires were made available in a free public database intended to serve as a resource for research on the immune response to SARS-CoV-2. Samples were obtained from the ongoing ImmuneRACE study (first 160 participants) and from 1,254 subjects provided by 6 global collaborators. Sample metadata almost always included a de-identified subject ID, COVID-19 status, age in years and sex. Where available, HLA class I and class II types were obtained from metadata supplied by the sample provider rather than from assay-based typing.

Beyond this particular receptor, the publication reports: Clinical and demographic metadata were provided uncurated, with the amount varying by source and participant.

From cysteine to phenylalanine, the CDR3 is 14 amino acids long. Only the CDR3 part of the read is kept: 42 bases, read in frame from the first base. Via the germline V gene (reference sequence), CDR1 is MNHEY and CDR2 SMNVEV. V is cut back by 2 bases and J by 3 bases, with 4 bases in the junction unmatched. About this clone itself: Its antigen has not been determined. No much larger clone is present one base from it, and per-base qualities are unavailable.

The collaborating institutions used their own protocols to collect whole blood in K2EDTA tubes. For TCRbeta analysis, collaborators shipped samples as frozen whole blood, isolated PBMCs, or DNA extracted from either of those sample types. TCRbeta CDR3 regions were amplified from genomic DNA by means of the immunoSEQ Assay, a bias-controlled multiplex PCR. The paper's data handling went like this. Nucleated cell counts per sample were estimated from amplification of reference gene primers within the assay. To quantify the absolute abundance of each unique TCRbeta CDR3 rearrangement, sequence reads were collapsed and filtered. Productive Simpson clonality was computed per sample as the square root of Simpson's diversity index over productive rearrangements. TCRdb mirrors the immuneACCESS table, restricted to in-frame sequences. Some clones are absent from its copies; in checked studies, under half trace to an unresolved V gene, and the reason for the others is unknown. V and J calls plus clone size are reproduced from that table; the DNA served to infer D and trimming. The sample table contains some 150,000 clones; only one count was recorded for about four fifths of them. Roughly 2% of the sample belongs to the ten largest clones.

This receptor was obtained from a man aged 65 to 79 with acute or convalescent COVID-19. The chain links TRBV27 with TRBJ2-7; 7 of the junction bases match TRBD2. Specimen: peripheral blood. The CDR3 here reads CASSLREGHYEQYF. The nucleotide sequence reads TGTGCCAGCAGTTTAAGGGAGGGGCACTACGAGCAGTACTTC.